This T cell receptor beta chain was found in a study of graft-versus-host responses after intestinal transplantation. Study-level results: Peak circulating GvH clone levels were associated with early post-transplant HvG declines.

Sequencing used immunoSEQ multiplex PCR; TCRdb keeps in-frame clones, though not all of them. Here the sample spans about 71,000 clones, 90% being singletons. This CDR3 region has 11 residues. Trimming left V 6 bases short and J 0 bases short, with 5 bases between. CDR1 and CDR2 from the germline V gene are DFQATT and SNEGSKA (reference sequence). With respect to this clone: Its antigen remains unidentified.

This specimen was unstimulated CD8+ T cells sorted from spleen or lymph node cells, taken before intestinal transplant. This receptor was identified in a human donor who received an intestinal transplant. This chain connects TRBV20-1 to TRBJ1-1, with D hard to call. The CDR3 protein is CSAPLNTEAFF. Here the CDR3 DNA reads TGCAGTGCCCCGTTGAACACTGAAGCTTTCTTT.